A selection of T cell receptor beta chains follows, all from one sample in a study of blood T cell repertoires in COVID-19. The table came from immunoSEQ multiplex PCR; TCRdb's copy has only in-frame clones and leaves some out. The table shows roughly 150,000 clones, with approximately 95% occurring only once. The specimen was peripheral blood. The receptors come from a woman aged 55-69 years with COVID-19, enrolled during active disease. Both conserved end residues are part of each CDR3. A D gene is named only where the DNA matches it firmly. A clone size is listed for some rows: how often the clone was seen (once, few, many), or a class if it is expanded.

CDR3 DNA,CDR3 protein,clone size,J gene,D gene,V gene
TGCAGCGTTGTTAACAGAACTCGCCCACTCTATGGCTACACCTTC,CSVVNRTRPLYGYTF,NA,TRBJ1-2,NA,TRBV29-1
TGTGCCAGCAGCGTGACCGGGACAGGGACAAGTGAGCAGTTCTTC,CASSVTGTGTSEQFF,NA,TRBJ2-1,TRBD1,TRBV7-9
TGTGCCAGCAGGAGGGGGACCCGAGGGTTCGAAAAACTGTTTTTT,CASRRGTRGFEKLFF,NA,TRBJ1-4,NA,TRBV2
TGTGCCAGCAGCATTTGGGGCCAGGGGGATTCACCCCTCCACTTT,CASSIWGQGDSPLHF,NA,TRBJ1-6,TRBD1,TRBV11-2
TGTGCCAGCAGTTACTCGGGGGGGGGTAACACAGATACGCAGTATTTT,CASSYSGGGNTDTQYF,once,TRBJ2-3,TRBD2,TRBV6-6
TGTGCCAGCAGGAATATCCGGGACAGCCGACAATATGGCTACACCTTC,CASRNIRDSRQYGYTF,NA,TRBJ1-2,TRBD1,TRBV5-6
TGTGCCAGCTTGTTAGTACAGGGTAACACCGGGGAGCTGTTTTTT,CASLLVQGNTGELFF,NA,TRBJ2-2,NA,TRBV7-9
TGTGCCAGCAGCTTAGTTATTAGCGGGGGACCGGGTACGCAGTATTTT,CASSLVISGGPGTQYF,NA,TRBJ2-3,TRBD2,TRBV7-6
TGCGCCAGCAGCTTAGCGGACTACAATGAGCAGTTCTTC,CASSLADYNEQFF,once,TRBJ2-1,NA,TRBV5-1
TGCGCCAGCAGCTTGGGACAGGGGGGGAACACCGGGGAGCTGTTTTTT,CASSLGQGGNTGELFF,NA,TRBJ2-2,TRBD1,TRBV5-1
TGTGCCAGCAGCGGGGGGACAGGGAGAAGCTACGAGCAGTACTTC,CASSGGTGRSYEQYF,NA,TRBJ2-7,TRBD1,TRBV5-6
TGTGCCAGCGAGGGGGCAGCTAATGAAAAACTGTTTTTT,CASEGAANEKLFF,NA,TRBJ1-4,TRBD1,TRBV6-6
TGCGCCAGCAGCGTAATGACAGGGGTTAACACTGAAGCTTTCTTT,CASSVMTGVNTEAFF,NA,TRBJ1-1,TRBD1,TRBV5-1
TGTGCCAGCAGTTATATGACAGGGGAAGTGGAAAAACTGTTTTTT,CASSYMTGEVEKLFF,NA,TRBJ1-4,TRBD1,TRBV6-2/TRBV6-3
TGTGCCACCAGCAGAGATCGGGGTCCAGAGACCCAGTACTTC,CATSRDRGPETQYF,NA,TRBJ2-5,NA,TRBV15
TGTGCCAGCAGCAGACAGGGGGTTTCACCCCTCCACTTT,CASSRQGVSPLHF,NA,TRBJ1-6,TRBD1,TRBV6-2/TRBV6-3
TGTGCCAGCAGTTCCACCGGGACAACCAATGAGCAGTTCTTC,CASSSTGTTNEQFF,NA,TRBJ2-1,NA,TRBV6-2/TRBV6-3
TGTGCCAGACACCCCCCCGGGGGCTATGGCTACACCTTC,CARHPPGGYGYTF,NA,TRBJ1-2,NA,TRBV6-4
TGTGCCAGCAGTTCAACAGGAGTTGGGAACACTGAAGCTTTCTTT,CASSSTGVGNTEAFF,NA,TRBJ1-1,NA,TRBV6-6
TGTGCCAGCAGATCGCGGACAGGGGGAGCTGGCTACACCTTC,CASRSRTGGAGYTF,NA,TRBJ1-2,TRBD1,TRBV6-5
TGTGCCAGCGCTCCCCTGGCTAGCTATGGCTACACCTTC,CASAPLASYGYTF,once,TRBJ1-2,NA,TRBV12-3/TRBV12-4
TGTGCCACCAGCAACCGGGACAGGGGGCATCCCGAAGCTTTCTTT,CATSNRDRGHPEAFF,NA,TRBJ1-1,TRBD1,TRBV15
TGTGCCTGGGGGGTTTTAGGGGGCAACACTGAAGCTTTCTTT,CAWGVLGGNTEAFF,NA,TRBJ1-1,TRBD1,TRBV30
TGTGCCAGCAGCCCCCGATCAGCAAGCGGGGGGGCCTTCGATGAGCAGTTCTTC,CASSPRSASGGAFDEQFF,once,TRBJ2-1,TRBD2,TRBV7-2
TGTGCCAGTAGTTCGACAGCCAACTCTGGGGCCAACGTCCTGACTTTC,CASSSTANSGANVLTF,NA,TRBJ2-6,NA,TRBV19
TGTGCCAGCAGTCCGGCGGGTAGCAATCAGCCCCAGCATTTT,CASSPAGSNQPQHF,few,TRBJ1-5,NA,TRBV6-5
TGTGCCAGCAGCCCCGACAACAGGGGGGCCGAGAAACTGTTTTTT,CASSPDNRGAEKLFF,NA,TRBJ1-4,TRBD1,TRBV7-9
TGTGCCAGCAGCCAAGAAGAGCGGGGGGCCAAAAACATTCAGTACTTC,CASSQEERGAKNIQYF,NA,TRBJ2-4,TRBD2,TRBV4-2
TGCGCCAGCAGCTTGGGACAGGGGAGAGACTATGGCTACACCTTC,CASSLGQGRDYGYTF,NA,TRBJ1-2,TRBD1,TRBV5-1
TGTGCCAGCAGTTTTCGGGTCTCTGGAAACACCATATATTTT,CASSFRVSGNTIYF,NA,TRBJ1-3,NA,TRBV28
TGCGCCAGCAGCCAAGATATGAGCGCTACCTACAATGAGCAGTTCTTC,CASSQDMSATYNEQFF,few,TRBJ2-1,NA,TRBV4-3
TGTGCCAGCAAAGAGCGGACTAGCGGGGGGGCCTTGAATGAGCAGTTCTTC,CASKERTSGGALNEQFF,NA,TRBJ2-1,TRBD2,TRBV3-1/TRBV3-2
TGTGCCAGCAGCCCCGGACAGACCTACGAGCAGTACTTC,CASSPGQTYEQYF,NA,TRBJ2-7,NA,TRBV14
TGTGCCAGCAGTCAGAAGGAGAGCTCCTACGAGCAGTACTTC,CASSQKESSYEQYF,NA,TRBJ2-7,NA,TRBV11-1
TGTGCCAGCAGCTTATCACCGGGACAGCACTATGGCTACACCTTC,CASSLSPGQHYGYTF,NA,TRBJ1-2,TRBD1,TRBV7-2
TGTGCCAGCAGTGCACGCATCTCAGGGTTTGTCTCTGGAAACACCATATATTTT,CASSARISGFVSGNTIYF,NA,TRBJ1-3,NA,TRBV2
TGTGCCAGCAGCCACCGACAGGAAGATACGCAGTATTTT,CASSHRQEDTQYF,NA,TRBJ2-3,NA,TRBV3-1/TRBV3-2
TGCGCCAGCAGCGGGGACACCGACGAGCAGTACTTC,CASSGDTDEQYF,NA,TRBJ2-7,NA,TRBV5-1
TGTGCCAGCAGCCTCACGGACGGGGGGGGCTCCTATAATTCACCCCTCCACTTT,CASSLTDGGGSYNSPLHF,NA,TRBJ1-6,NA,TRBV21-1
TGTGCCATCAGTGAAGGGGGCAGGGGCCTTAGGAATGAGCAGTTCTTC,CAISEGGRGLRNEQFF,NA,TRBJ2-1,TRBD1,TRBV10-3